A single sample is the source of the 32 T cell receptor beta chains below, sequenced in a study of blood T cells in healthy people across ages (dated by TCRdb to the mid-2010s). The method behind the library was 5' RACE. The run used an Illumina HiSeq 2500. A second PCR of about 6 to 11 cycles was performed with a sample-barcoded 5' primer and a J-beta primer mix. The raw public reads went through TCRdb reprocessing: fastp at Q25, MiXCR clone calling, in-frame beta chains kept. Each CDR3 protein appears once, grouped with its most common genes and DNA. Here the sample has under 850,000 distinct CDR3 sequences; 30% to 45% occur a single time. Together, the top ten hold approximately 12% of the sample. Material for sequencing was blood. Receptors originate from a man aged 18 to 35 in good health.

This clonotype was observed a single time. A much larger clone sits a single nucleotide away, making a read error possible. V and J are TRBV4-3 and TRBJ2-1, with 11 bases that match TRBD2. V was clipped by 1 base and J by 13 bases; unmatched bases: 15. Germline V lookup: CDR1 LGHNA, CDR2 YSLEER. This CDR3 region has 17 residues. CDR3: CASSQVVRGLAEETQFF. CDR3 coding DNA: TGCGCCAGCAGCCAAGTCGTCCGGGGACTAGCGGAAGAGACCCAGTTCTTC.

J is TRBJ2-3 and V is TRBV12-3 or TRBV12-4, with 8 bases fitting TRBD2. Trimming removed 1 base from V and 2 bases from J; junction bases left unmatched: 8. The CDR3 loop spans 17 amino acids. The CDR3 DNA follows: TGTGCCAGCAGTTTAGGCCCGGGACTAGTGGACACAGATACGCAGTATTTT. It translates to CASSLGPGLVDTDTQYF.

This clonotype was counted a few times. This chain uses TRBV29-1 with TRBJ2-1; maybe TRBD2 (6 bases). The CDR3 loop spans 16 amino acids. Germline CDR1 reads SQVTM; CDR2 reads ANQGSEA. V lost 7 bases and J lost 0, with 19 bases in between. The CDR3 loop reads CSAVLGGASSYNEQFF. DNA for the CDR3: TGCAGCGCTGTTTTGGGGGGTGCTAGCTCCTACAATGAGCAGTTCTTC.

The table lists this clonotype with many counts. The J gene is TRBJ2-5, the V gene TRBV7-2, with 7 bases lining up with TRBD1. V lost 1 base and J lost 4; bases outside the gene matches: 3. The CDR3 runs 14 residues. CDR1 and CDR2 (germline): SGHTA, FQGNSA. CDR3 sequence reads: CASSLETGLETQYF. The CDR3, as DNA: TGTGCCAGCAGCTTAGAGACAGGGTTAGAGACCCAGTACTTC.

This chain links TRBV7-2 with TRBJ2-3; TRBD2 matches 12 bases. CDR3 length: 17 amino acids. Trimming at V came to 1 base and at J to 2 bases, leaving 4 bases not matched to a gene. CDR1 and CDR2 (germline): SGHTA, FQGNSA. CDR3 sequence reads: CASSLEASGGATDTQYF. DNA for the CDR3: TGTGCCAGCAGCTTAGAGGCTAGCGGGGGGGCCACAGATACGCAGTATTTT.

The gene calls are TRBV20-1 and TRBJ1-1; possibly TRBD1 for D (5 bases). Deletions cut 1 base from V and 10 bases from J, with 25 bases between. Per the germline V gene, CDR1 is DFQATT and CDR2 is SNEGSKA (reference sequence). The CDR3 length is 16 residues. The CDR3, as DNA: TGCAGTGCTAGAGTTTCTACTTTGGGAGGGTCGAGGGGAGCTTTCTTT. Translating gives CSARVSTLGGSRGAFF.

The gene calls are TRBV4-3 and TRBJ2-1; D unresolved. The germline gives CDR1 LGHNA, CDR2 YSLEER. The ends were cut back, 3 bases at V and 8 bases at J, with 11 bases in the middle. This CDR3 contains 13 residues. CDR3 sequence reads: CASSQFDAYEQFF. The CDR3 DNA is TGCGCCAGCAGCCAGTTTGATGCCTATGAGCAGTTCTTC.

CDR3 amino acids: CASSRDRGGIAQPQHF. CDR3 bases: TGTGCCAGCAGCCGGGACAGGGGGGGAATAGCTCAGCCCCAGCATTTT. V usage is TRBV7-2 and J usage is TRBJ1-5; 11 positions agree with TRBD1. Looked up from germline, CDR1 is SGHTA and CDR2 is FQGNSA. CDR3 length: 16 amino acids. The V gene end was trimmed by 5 bases and the J gene end by 6 bases; junction bases not matched to a gene: 9.

The chain carries TRBV5-1 and TRBJ2-5; 7 bases are shared with TRBD2. Germline-derived CDR1 and CDR2 are SGHRS and YFSETQ. The CDR3 is 14 amino acids. V was pared by 4 bases and J by 4 bases, with 7 bases of the junction left unmatched. The CDR3: CASSAPSGRETQYF. The CDR3 DNA sequence: TGCGCCAGCAGCGCTCCTAGCGGTCGAGAGACCCAGTACTTC.

In this sample, this clonotype turned up once. This sequence joins TRBV25-1 and TRBJ2-3, with TRBD2 matching 10 bases. The V and J ends lost 10 bases and 6 bases, in that order; junction bases with no gene match: 4. CDR1 and CDR2 (germline): MGHDK, SYGVNS. The CDR3 extends over 12 amino acids. In DNA form, the CDR3 reads TGTGCCACCCGGACTAGCGGTGATACGCAGTATTTT. Its protein product is CATRTSGDTQYF.

This clonotype was recorded a few times. The CDR3 DNA reads as TGTGCCAGCAGCCGCGAGACTGGAACTAATGAAAAACTGTTTTTT. Protein: CASSRETGTNEKLFF. The V gene is TRBV4-2, the J gene TRBJ1-4, with D unresolved. The germline V gene has CDR1 LGHNA and CDR2 YNFKEQ. The CDR3 consists of 15 residues. Trimming pared 4 bases from V and 1 base from J, leaving 10 bases between.

This clonotype was seen many times. The CDR3 DNA reads as TGCGCCAGCAGCTTCCGACAGGGATCCTACAATGAGCAGTTCTTC. It encodes CASSFRQGSYNEQFF. The gene calls are TRBV5-1 and TRBJ2-1, with 7 bases identical to TRBD1. The CDR3 has 15 amino acids. V lost 2 bases and J lost 1; bases outside the gene matches: 3. Germline CDR1 reads SGHRS; CDR2 reads YFSETQ.

The chain recombines TRBV25-1 with TRBJ1-4; D ambiguous. This CDR3 is 10 amino acids long. With 8 bases removed from V and 8 bases from J, the gap between germline ends came to 6 bases. CDR1 and CDR2 (germline): MGHDK, SYGVNS. CDR3 coding DNA: TGTGCCAGCTTGGGAGAAAAACTGTTTTTT. It codes for CASLGEKLFF.

This clonotype was seen a handful of times. The V and J genes are TRBV6-6 and TRBJ2-3; 7 bases are a match to TRBD1. Looked up from germline, CDR1 is MNHNY and CDR2 is SVGAGI (reference sequence). The CDR3 length is 16 residues. Unmatched junction bases numbered 14, after V lost 6 bases and J lost 5 bases. The CDR3 reads CASSTRTTGFIDTQYF. For the CDR3, the DNA is TGTGCCAGCAGCACCCGAACGACAGGGTTCATAGATACGCAGTATTTT.

This clonotype turned up a few times. The V call is TRBV4-3, the J call TRBJ2-3; TRBD2 agrees at 8 bases. CDR3 length equals 18 residues. Trimming cost V 0 bases and J 3 bases; bases outside gene matches: 11. Germline loops: CDR1 LGHNA, CDR2 YSLEER. CDR3 bases: TGCGCCAGCAGCCAAGATCTAGCGGGCCTTGGCTTAACAGATACGCAGTATTTT. Translation: CASSQDLAGLGLTDTQYF.

The J gene is TRBJ1-5, the V gene TRBV6-6; D unclear. Trimming removed 2 bases from V and 7 bases from J, with 6 bases in between. The CDR3 length is 12 residues. The V gene's germline CDR1 is MNHNY and CDR2 SVGAGI (reference sequence). The CDR3 reads CASSYTAQPQHF. The CDR3 DNA reads as TGTGCCAGCAGTTACACCGCCCAGCCCCAGCATTTT.

This clonotype occurred a few times. The V and J genes are TRBV20-1 and TRBJ1-6; D uncertain. This CDR3 is 13 amino acids long. The V gene lost 0 bases and the J gene lost 9 bases, with 9 bases spanning the gap. The V gene's germline CDR1 is DFQATT and CDR2 SNEGSKA (reference sequence). CDR3 sequence reads: CSARDSRFSPLHF. The CDR3 DNA reads as TGCAGTGCTAGAGATAGTAGGTTTTCACCCCTCCACTTT.

The V call is TRBV7-8, the J call TRBJ2-1; 7 nucleotides line up with TRBD1. The V gene's germline CDR1 is SGHVS and CDR2 FQNEAQ. V lost 5 bases and J lost 8; bases outside the gene matches: 9. The CDR3 contains 14 residues. This CDR3 is CASSAYRGIDEQFF. The CDR3 bases are TGTGCCAGCAGCGCCTACAGGGGTATCGATGAGCAGTTCTTC.

The chain employs TRBV12-3 or TRBV12-4 and TRBJ2-3; 7 bases line up with TRBD2. Trimming at V came to 6 bases and at J to 4 bases, leaving 4 bases not matched to a gene. There are 13 residues in the CDR3. The CDR3 spells CASSRGGADTQYF. CDR3 DNA: TGTGCCAGCAGCCGGGGAGGGGCAGATACGCAGTATTTT.

Remarks on this clonotype: A junction end diverges from the germline sequence, so it may reflect a read error. The chain carries TRBV20-1 and TRBJ1-1, with D possibly matching TRBD1 (6 bases). Germline CDR1 is DFQATT and CDR2 is SNEGSKA (reference sequence). This CDR3 has 13 amino acids. The CDR3 loop is CSAPESGGTEAFF. Here the CDR3 DNA reads TGCAGTGCTCCGGAGTCGGGGGGCACTGAAGCTTTTTTT.

As for this clonotype: A read error may account for a junction end that differs from germline. The rearrangement uses TRBV18 and TRBJ1-5; D may be TRBD1 (5 bases). Germline V gives CDR1 KGHSH, CDR2 LQKENI. The CDR3 loop spans 15 amino acids. The CDR3 sequence is CASSRGIGSDQPQHF. As DNA, the CDR3 is TGTGCCAGCTCACGGGGGATAGGTAGCGATCAGCCCCAGCATTTT.

This clonotype was picked up many times. The rearrangement joins TRBV6-5 to TRBJ2-5; possibly TRBD1 or TRBD2 for D (7 bases each). This CDR3 has 16 amino acids. Trimming took 2 bases from V and 2 from J, leaving 15 bases between them. CDR1 is MNHEY, CDR2 SVGAGI, per germline. CDR3 sequence reads: CASSYQGGGGQETQYF. The CDR3, as DNA: TGTGCCAGCAGTTACCAGGGGGGAGGGGGACAAGAGACCCAGTACTTC.

The rearrangement uses TRBV4-3 and TRBJ2-7, with 11 bases fitting TRBD2. V lost 1 base to trimming and J lost 2 bases; unmatched junction nucleotides: 4. The germline V gene encodes CDR1 LGHNA and CDR2 YSLEER. This CDR3 region has 16 residues. The CDR3 spells CASSQGTLAGAYEQYF. CDR3 DNA: TGCGCCAGCAGCCAAGGAACACTAGCGGGGGCCTACGAGCAGTACTTC.

V and J are TRBV5-1 and TRBJ2-4; 13 positions match TRBD2. This CDR3 is built from 16 residues. Germline V gene lookup returns CDR1 SGHRS and CDR2 YFSETQ. J gave up 8 bases and V 0 bases, and 5 bases lay outside the gene matches. The CDR3 sequence: CASSLEGLAGVDIQYF. Written as DNA, the CDR3 is TGCGCCAGCAGCTTGGAAGGACTAGCGGGAGTTGACATTCAGTACTTC.

This rearrangement joins TRBV7-2 to TRBJ2-7; unclear D gene. The germline V gene encodes CDR1 SGHTA and CDR2 FQGNSA. There are 16 residues in the CDR3. V lost 1 base to trimming and J lost 7 bases, with 20 bases between them. CDR3 sequence: CASSLEGRLPYNEQYF. The CDR3 DNA follows: TGTGCCAGCAGCTTAGAAGGTAGACTCCCCTACAATGAGCAGTACTTC. Full variable domain (outside the CDR3, taken from reference TRBV7-2 and TRBJ2-7): GAGVSQSPSNKVTEKGKDVELRCDPISGHTALYWYRQSLGQGLEFLIYFQGNSAPDKSGLPSDRFSAERTGGSVSTLTIQRTQQEDSAVYLCASSLEGRLPYNEQYFGPGTRLTVT.

The V call is TRBV6-2 or TRBV6-3, the J call TRBJ1-5; D is ambiguous. CDR3 length: 17 amino acids. Germline CDR1 MNHEY, CDR2 SVGEGT. V lost 6 bases and J 0 bases, leaving 18 bases between the germline ends. In nucleotides, the CDR3 is TGTGCCAGCAGACCTCTCGGCCCAAGGGATAGCAATCAGCCCCAGCATTTT. Protein sequence: CASRPLGPRDSNQPQHF.

This clonotype was detected only a few times. V usage is TRBV7-9 and J usage is TRBJ1-6, with 7 nucleotides matching TRBD1. The V gene's germline CDR1 is SEHNR and CDR2 FQNEAQ (reference sequence). V shed 5 bases, J shed 6 bases, and the junction held 10 bases outside the gene matches. The CDR3 sequence is 16 residues long. The DNA of the CDR3 is TGTGCCAGCAGCCAGGCGGGACAGCGAAGTAATTCACCCCTCCACTTT. Amino acids: CASSQAGQRSNSPLHF.

The DNA of the CDR3 is TGTGCCAGCATAGCAGGGACGGCGACTTCACCCCTCCACTTT. This sequence encodes CASIAGTATSPLHF. The gene calls are TRBV6-1 and TRBJ1-6, with a possible D match to TRBD1 (5 bases). The germline CDR1 and CDR2 sequences are MNHNS and SASEGT. V was trimmed by 7 bases and J by 9 bases, leaving 16 bases between them. This CDR3 has 14 amino acids.

This clonotype was counted between two and nine times. This chain connects TRBV5-1 to TRBJ1-1, with no clear D. Trimming pared 3 bases from V and 6 bases from J, leaving 12 bases between. The CDR3 is made up of 13 amino acids. Germline CDR1 SGHRS, CDR2 YFSETQ. The CDR3 coding sequence is TGCGCCAGCAGCTCGGCTGGGGTCGCTGAAGCTTTCTTT. Amino acid sequence: CASSSAGVAEAFF.

The chain has TRBV2 and TRBJ1-2, with D perhaps TRBD1 (5 bases). Germline V CDR1 and CDR2: SNHLY, FYNNEI. The CDR3 runs to 12 residues. V was pared by 10 bases and J by 4 bases, with 13 bases between. The CDR3 region has the DNA TGTGCCACCAGAGGGGACCGCTATGGCTACACCTTC. This sequence encodes CATRGDRYGYTF.

This clonotype occurred many times. V usage is TRBV2 and J usage is TRBJ2-7, with D uncertain. The germline V gene encodes CDR1 SNHLY and CDR2 FYNNEI. CDR3 length: 12 residues. Trimming shortened V by 6 bases and J by 3 bases, and 9 bases separated the two germline ends. This CDR3 is CASRFESYEQYF. The DNA for the CDR3 is TGTGCCAGCAGGTTCGAGAGCTACGAGCAGTACTTC. The complete variable domain, with remaining parts taken from reference TRBV2 and TRBJ2-7, reads EPEVTQTPSHQVTQMGQEVILRCVPISNHLYFYWYRQILGQKVEFLVSFYNNEISEKSEIFDDQFSVERPDGSNFTLKIRSTKLEDSAMYFCASRFESYEQYFGPGTRLTVT.

On this clonotype itself: A much larger clone lies a single base off, so this may be a read error. The chain employs TRBV7-2 and TRBJ1-2, with D maybe TRBD1 (6 bases). The germline V gene encodes CDR1 SGHTA and CDR2 FQGNSA. V dropped 3 bases and J dropped 4 bases, with 21 bases sitting between them. This CDR3 is 17 amino acids long. CDR3 residues: CASSLHLESGRGYGYTF. The CDR3 region has the DNA TGTGCCAGCAGCTTGCACCTAGAGAGCGGCAGGGGCTATGGCTACACCTTC.